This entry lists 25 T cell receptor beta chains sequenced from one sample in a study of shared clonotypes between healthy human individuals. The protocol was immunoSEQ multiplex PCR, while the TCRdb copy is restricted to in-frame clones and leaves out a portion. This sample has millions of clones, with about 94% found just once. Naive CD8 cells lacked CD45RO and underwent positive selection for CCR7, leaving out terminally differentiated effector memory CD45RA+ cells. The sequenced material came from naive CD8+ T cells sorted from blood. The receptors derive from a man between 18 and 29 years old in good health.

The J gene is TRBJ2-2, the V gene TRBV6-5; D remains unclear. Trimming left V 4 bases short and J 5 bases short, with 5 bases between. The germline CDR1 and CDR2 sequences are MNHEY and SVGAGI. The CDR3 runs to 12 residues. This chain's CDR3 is CASSFYTGELFF. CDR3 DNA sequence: TGTGCCAGCAGTTTCTATACCGGGGAGCTGTTTTTT.

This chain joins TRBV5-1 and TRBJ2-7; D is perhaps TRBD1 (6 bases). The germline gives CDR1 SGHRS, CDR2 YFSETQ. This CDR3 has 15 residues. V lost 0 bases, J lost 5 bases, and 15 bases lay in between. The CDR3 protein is CASSLAGQGINEQYF. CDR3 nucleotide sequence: TGCGCCAGCAGCTTGGCCGGGCAGGGGATAAACGAGCAGTACTTC.

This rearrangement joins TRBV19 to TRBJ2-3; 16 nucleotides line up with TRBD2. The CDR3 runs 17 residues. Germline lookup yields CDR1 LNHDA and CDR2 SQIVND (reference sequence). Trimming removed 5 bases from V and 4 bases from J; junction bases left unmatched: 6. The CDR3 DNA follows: TGTGCCAGTAGTCAGGGGACTAGCGGGGGGGCCCCAGATACGCAGTATTTT. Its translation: CASSQGTSGGAPDTQYF.

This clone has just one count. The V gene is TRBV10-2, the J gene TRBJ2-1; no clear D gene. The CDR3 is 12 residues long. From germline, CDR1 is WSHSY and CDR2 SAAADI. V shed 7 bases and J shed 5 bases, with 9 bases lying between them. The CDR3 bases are TGCGCCAGCACCGACGACGACAATGAGCAGTTCTTC. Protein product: CASTDDDNEQFF.

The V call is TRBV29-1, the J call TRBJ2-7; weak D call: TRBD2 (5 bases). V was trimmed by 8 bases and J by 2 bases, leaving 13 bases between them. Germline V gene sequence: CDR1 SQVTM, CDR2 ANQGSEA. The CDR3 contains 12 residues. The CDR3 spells CSIYGETYEQYF. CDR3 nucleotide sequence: TGCAGCATCTACGGGGAAACCTACGAGCAGTACTTC.

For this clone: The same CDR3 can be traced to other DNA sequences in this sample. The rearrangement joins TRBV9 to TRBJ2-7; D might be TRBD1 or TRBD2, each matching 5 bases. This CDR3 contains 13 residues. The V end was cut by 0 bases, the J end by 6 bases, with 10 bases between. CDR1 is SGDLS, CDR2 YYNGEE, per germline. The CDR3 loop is CASSVEGAGEQYF. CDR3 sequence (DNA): TGTGCCAGCAGCGTAGAAGGGGCGGGCGAGCAGTACTTC.

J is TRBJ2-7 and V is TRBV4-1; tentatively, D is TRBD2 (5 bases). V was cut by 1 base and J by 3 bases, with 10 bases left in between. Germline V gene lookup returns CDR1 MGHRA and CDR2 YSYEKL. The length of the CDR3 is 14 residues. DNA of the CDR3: TGCGCCAGCAGCCAAGTCACTAGAGACTACGAGCAGTACTTC. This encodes CASSQVTRDYEQYF.

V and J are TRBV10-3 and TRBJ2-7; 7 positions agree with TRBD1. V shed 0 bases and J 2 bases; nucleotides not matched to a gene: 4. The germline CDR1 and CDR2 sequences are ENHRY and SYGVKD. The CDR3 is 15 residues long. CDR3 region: CAISESRQGTYEQYF. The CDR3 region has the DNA TGTGCCATCAGTGAGTCCCGACAGGGAACCTACGAGCAGTACTTC.

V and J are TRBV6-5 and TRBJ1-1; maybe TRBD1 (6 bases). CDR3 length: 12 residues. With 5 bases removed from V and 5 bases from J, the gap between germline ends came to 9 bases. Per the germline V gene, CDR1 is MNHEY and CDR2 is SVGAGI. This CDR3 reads CASSQGRTEAFF. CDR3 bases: TGTGCCAGCAGTCAGGGGAGGACTGAAGCTTTCTTT.

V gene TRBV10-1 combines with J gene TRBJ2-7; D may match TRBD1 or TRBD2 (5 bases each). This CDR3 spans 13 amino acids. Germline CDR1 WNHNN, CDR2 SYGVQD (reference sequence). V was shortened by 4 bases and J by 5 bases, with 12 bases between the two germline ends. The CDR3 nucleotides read TGCGCCAGCAGTGGAGGGGCTGACCACGAGCAGTACTTC. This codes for CASSGGADHEQYF.

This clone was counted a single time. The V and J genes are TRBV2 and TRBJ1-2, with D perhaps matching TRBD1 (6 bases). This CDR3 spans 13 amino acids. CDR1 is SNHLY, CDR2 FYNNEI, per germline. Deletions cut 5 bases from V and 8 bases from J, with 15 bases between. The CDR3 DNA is TGTGCCAGCAGTTCTCGGACAGACCTCGGCTACACCTTC. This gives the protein CASSSRTDLGYTF.

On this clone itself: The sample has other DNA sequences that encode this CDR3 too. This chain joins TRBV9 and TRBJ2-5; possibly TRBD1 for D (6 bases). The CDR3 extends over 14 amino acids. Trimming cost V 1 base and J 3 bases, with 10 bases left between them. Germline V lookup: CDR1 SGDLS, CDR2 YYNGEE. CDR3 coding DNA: TGTGCCAGCAGCGTATGGGCAGGGGAAGAGACCCAGTACTTC. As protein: CASSVWAGEETQYF.

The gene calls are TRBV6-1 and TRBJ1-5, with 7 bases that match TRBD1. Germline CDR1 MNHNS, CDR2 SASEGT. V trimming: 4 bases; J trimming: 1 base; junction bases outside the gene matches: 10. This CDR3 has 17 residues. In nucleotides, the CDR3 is TGTGCCAGCAGTGCTACGACAGGGAGTGGGAGCAATCAGCCCCAGCATTTT. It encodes CASSATTGSGSNQPQHF.

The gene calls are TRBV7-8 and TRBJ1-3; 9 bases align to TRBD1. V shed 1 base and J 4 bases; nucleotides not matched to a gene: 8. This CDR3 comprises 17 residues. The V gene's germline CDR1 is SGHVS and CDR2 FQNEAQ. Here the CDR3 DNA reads TGTGCCAGCAGCTTAGAATACAGGGGGCGTTTCGGAAACACCATATATTTT. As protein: CASSLEYRGRFGNTIYF.

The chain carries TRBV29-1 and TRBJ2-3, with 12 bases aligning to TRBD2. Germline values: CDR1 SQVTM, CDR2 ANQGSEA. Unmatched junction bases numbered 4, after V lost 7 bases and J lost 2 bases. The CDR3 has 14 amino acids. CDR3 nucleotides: TGCAGCGCTAGCGGGAGGGGCACCACAGATACGCAGTATTTT. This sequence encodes CSASGRGTTDTQYF.

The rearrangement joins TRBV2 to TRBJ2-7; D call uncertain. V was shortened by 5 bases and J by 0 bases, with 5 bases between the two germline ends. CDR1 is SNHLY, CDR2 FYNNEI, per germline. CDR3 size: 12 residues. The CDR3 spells CASSFDSYEQYF. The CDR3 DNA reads TGTGCCAGCAGTTTCGACTCCTACGAGCAGTACTTC.

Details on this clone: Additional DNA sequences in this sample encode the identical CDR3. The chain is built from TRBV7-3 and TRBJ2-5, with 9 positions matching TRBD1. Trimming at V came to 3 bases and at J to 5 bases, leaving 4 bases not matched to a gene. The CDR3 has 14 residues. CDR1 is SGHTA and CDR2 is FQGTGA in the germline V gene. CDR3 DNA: TGTGCCAGCAGCTTGACCGGGACAGGGGAGACCCAGTACTTC. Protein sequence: CASSLTGTGETQYF. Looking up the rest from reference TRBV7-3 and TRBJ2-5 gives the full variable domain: GAGVSQTPSNKVTEKGKYVELRCDPISGHTALYWYRQSLGQGPEFLIYFQGTGAADDSGLPNDRFFAVRPEGSVSTLKIQRTERGDSAVYLCASSLTGTGETQYFGPGTRLLVL.

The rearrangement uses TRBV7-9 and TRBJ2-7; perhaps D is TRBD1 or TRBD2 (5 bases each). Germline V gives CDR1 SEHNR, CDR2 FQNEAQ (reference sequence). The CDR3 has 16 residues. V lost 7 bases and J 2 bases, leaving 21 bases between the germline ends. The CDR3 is CASTGAGVQRPYEQYF. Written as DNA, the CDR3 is TGTGCCAGCACCGGGGCCGGGGTACAGCGCCCCTACGAGCAGTACTTC.

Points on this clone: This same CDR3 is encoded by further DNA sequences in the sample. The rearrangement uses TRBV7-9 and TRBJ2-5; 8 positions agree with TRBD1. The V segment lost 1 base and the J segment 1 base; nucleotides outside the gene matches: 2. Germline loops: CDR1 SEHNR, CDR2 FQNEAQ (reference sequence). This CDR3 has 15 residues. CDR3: CASSLVQGVQETQYF. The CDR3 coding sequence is TGTGCCAGCAGCTTAGTACAGGGGGTCCAAGAGACCCAGTACTTC.

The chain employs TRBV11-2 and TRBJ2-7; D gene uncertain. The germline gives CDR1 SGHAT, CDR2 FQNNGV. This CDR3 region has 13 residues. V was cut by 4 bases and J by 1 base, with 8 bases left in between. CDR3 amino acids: CASSSPASYEQYF. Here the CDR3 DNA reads TGTGCCAGCAGCTCCCCTGCTTCCTACGAGCAGTACTTC.

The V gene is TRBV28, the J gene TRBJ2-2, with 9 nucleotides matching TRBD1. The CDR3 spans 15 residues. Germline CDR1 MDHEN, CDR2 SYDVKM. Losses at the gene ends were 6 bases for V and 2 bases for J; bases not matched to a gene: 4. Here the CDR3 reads CASSHRGLNTGELFF. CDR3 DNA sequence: TGTGCCAGCAGCCACAGGGGGCTTAACACCGGGGAGCTGTTTTTT.

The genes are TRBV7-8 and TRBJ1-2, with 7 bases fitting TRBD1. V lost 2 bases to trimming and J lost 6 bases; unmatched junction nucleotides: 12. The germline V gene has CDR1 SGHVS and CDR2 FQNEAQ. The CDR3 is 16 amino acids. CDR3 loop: CASSLLFLAGGNGYTF. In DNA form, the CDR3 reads TGTGCCAGCAGCTTATTATTTCTTGCAGGGGGTAATGGCTACACCTTC. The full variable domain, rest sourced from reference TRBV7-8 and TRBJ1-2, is GAGVSQSPRYKVAKRGQDVALRCDPISGHVSLFWYQQALGQGPEFLTYFQNEAQLDKSGLPSDRFFAERPEGSVSTLKIQRTQQEDSAVYLCASSLLFLAGGNGYTFGSGTRLTVV.

CDR3 residues: CAIKEIGNTEAFF. Here the CDR3 DNA reads TGTGCCATCAAGGAAATCGGGAACACTGAAGCTTTCTTT. The chain uses TRBV10-3 and TRBJ1-1, with D unresolved. Germline V gene data show CDR1 as ENHRY and CDR2 as SYGVKD. CDR3 length equals 13 residues. V was trimmed by 7 bases and J by 1 base, leaving 10 bases between them.

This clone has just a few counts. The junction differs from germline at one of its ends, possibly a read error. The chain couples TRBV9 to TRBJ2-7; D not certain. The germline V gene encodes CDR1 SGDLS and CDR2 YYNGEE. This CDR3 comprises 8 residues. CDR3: CASGWRKF. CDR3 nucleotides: TGTGCCAGCGGATGGAGAAAATTC.

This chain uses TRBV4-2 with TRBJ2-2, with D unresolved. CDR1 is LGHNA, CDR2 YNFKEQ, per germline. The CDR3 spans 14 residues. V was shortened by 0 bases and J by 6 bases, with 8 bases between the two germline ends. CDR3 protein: CASSQDGVPGELFF. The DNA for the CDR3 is TGTGCCAGCAGCCAAGATGGGGTTCCCGGGGAGCTGTTTTTT.